The 27 T cell receptor beta chains in this list originate from one sample, sequenced in a study of identical twins. TCRdb reanalysed the 5' RACE reads using MiXCR and keeps one entry per CDR3 protein. The sample holds roughly 250,000 distinct CDR3 sequences; about 14% are singletons and the top ten take under 9.5%. Material: memory (CD45RO+) T cells sorted from blood. Receptors were obtained from a woman younger than 30 in good health.

The J gene is TRBJ2-5, the V gene TRBV20-1; no reliable D call. The V gene lost 3 bases and the J gene lost 4 bases, with 18 bases spanning the gap. This CDR3 contains 15 residues. CDR1 is DFQATT, CDR2 SNEGSKA, per germline (reference sequence). CDR3 nucleotide sequence: TGCAGTGCTAGTCGGCCCGGAACCTTGGCAGAGACCCAGTACTTC. This sequence encodes CSASRPGTLAETQYF.

The chain links TRBV20-1 to TRBJ2-7; possible D gene TRBD2, 5 bases. The CDR3 runs to 12 residues. CDR1 DFQATT and CDR2 SNEGSKA come from the germline V gene (reference sequence). Trimming took off 6 bases at V and 3 bases at J, with 12 bases between the two ends. The CDR3 protein is CSASLGIYEQYF. The CDR3 nucleotides read TGCAGTGCATCGCTCGGGATCTACGAGCAGTACTTC.

This clonotype was counted between two and nine times. The gene calls are TRBV19 and TRBJ2-4; 8 nucleotides agree with TRBD2. CDR3 length: 16 residues. The V segment lost 9 bases and the J segment 1 base; nucleotides outside the gene matches: 11. The V gene's germline CDR1 is LNHDA and CDR2 SQIVND (reference sequence). DNA of the CDR3: TGTGCCAGCCGAGACCAGGGCGGGAGGGCCAAAAACATTCAGTACTTC. Amino acids: CASRDQGGRAKNIQYF.

This clonotype was observed a few times. This rearrangement joins TRBV5-1 to TRBJ2-1; 9 nucleotides agree with TRBD2. The CDR3 covers 16 residues. Per the germline V gene, CDR1 is SGHRS and CDR2 is YFSETQ. The V segment lost 0 bases and the J segment 9 bases; nucleotides outside the gene matches: 10. CDR3: CASSLAAASGEGEQFF. DNA for the CDR3: TGCGCCAGCAGCTTGGCGGCGGCTAGCGGGGAAGGTGAGCAGTTCTTC.

The genes are TRBV7-9 and TRBJ2-3, with D maybe TRBD2 (5 bases). V lost 3 bases, J lost 6 bases, and 10 bases lay in between. The germline V gene encodes CDR1 SEHNR and CDR2 FQNEAQ (reference sequence). The CDR3 is made up of 13 amino acids. DNA of the CDR3: TGTGCCAGCAGCTTTGTGGGAGCCGATACGCAGTATTTT. Translating gives CASSFVGADTQYF.

The V call is TRBV7-2, the J call TRBJ1-1, with D tentatively TRBD1 (5 bases). Deletions cut 5 bases from V and 10 bases from J, with 14 bases between. This CDR3 spans 12 amino acids. Germline V CDR1 and CDR2: SGHTA, FQGNSA. CDR3 loop: CASSPSAGIAFF. DNA for the CDR3: TGTGCCAGCAGCCCCAGCGCAGGGATAGCTTTCTTT.

V is TRBV12-3 or TRBV12-4 and J is TRBJ2-2, with D unclear. V dropped 5 bases and J dropped 8 bases, with 18 bases sitting between them. There are 15 residues in the CDR3. CDR3 sequence: CASSAQDGVVGELFF. The CDR3 DNA sequence: TGTGCCAGCAGTGCCCAGGATGGGGTGGTGGGGGAGCTGTTTTTT.

V usage is TRBV5-1 and J usage is TRBJ1-1; D gene ambiguous. With 1 base removed from V and 0 bases from J, the gap between germline ends came to 4 bases. The CDR3 is 13 amino acids. Germline V CDR1 and CDR2: SGHRS, YFSETQ. The CDR3 DNA is TGCGCCAGCAGCTTGCTGATGAACACTGAAGCTTTCTTT. Protein sequence: CASSLLMNTEAFF.

A note on this clonotype: This clone may be a read error of a much larger clone one base away. The gene calls are TRBV9 and TRBJ2-1; 9 bases map to TRBD2. TRBJ2-7 explains the end of the DNA better; the J call may be wrong. Germline-derived CDR1 and CDR2 are SGDLS and YYNGEE. The CDR3 runs 14 residues. CDR3: CASSVETSGWEQYF. In DNA, the CDR3 is TGTGCCAGCAGCGTTGAGACTAGCGGATGGGAGCAGTACTTC.

The sample holds a few counts of this clonotype. V gene TRBV15 combines with J gene TRBJ2-1, with D unclear. This CDR3 has 14 amino acids. Germline V gives CDR1 LNHNV, CDR2 YYDKDF (reference sequence). V gave up 0 bases and J gave up 8 bases, with 11 bases separating them. CDR3 coding DNA: TGTGCCACCAGCAGAGATAGACGCAGCGATGAGCAGTTCTTC. Its protein product is CATSRDRRSDEQFF.

This chain links TRBV4-3 with TRBJ2-1; no definite D call. V was trimmed by 0 bases and J by 9 bases, leaving 9 bases between them. Germline V gives CDR1 LGHNA, CDR2 YSLEER. The CDR3 spans 13 residues. The chain's CDR3 is CASSQDTLGEQFF. In DNA form, the CDR3 reads TGCGCCAGCAGCCAAGATACCCTCGGTGAGCAGTTCTTC.

V gene TRBV20-1 combines with J gene TRBJ2-7; D not certain. The germline V and J ends were trimmed by 2 bases and 4 bases, with 6 bases remaining between them. Germline values: CDR1 DFQATT, CDR2 SNEGSKA (reference sequence). The CDR3 runs to 11 residues. The CDR3 region has the DNA TGCAGTGCTAGACAGAGTTACGAGCAGTACTTC. This encodes CSARQSYEQYF.

In its sample, this clonotype was seen a few times. The V call is TRBV5-1, the J call TRBJ2-7; tentatively, D is TRBD1 or TRBD2 (5 bases each). With 4 bases removed from V and 4 bases from J, the gap between germline ends came to 15 bases. The CDR3 spans 14 residues. Germline V gene sequence: CDR1 SGHRS, CDR2 YFSETQ. CDR3 protein: CASSARDHGYEQYF. DNA of the CDR3: TGCGCCAGCAGCGCTCGGGACCACGGATACGAGCAGTACTTC.

V gene TRBV6-1 combines with J gene TRBJ1-2, with 10 bases matching TRBD1. Trimming took 5 bases from V and 7 from J; bases not matched to a gene: 7. This CDR3 has 14 amino acids. The germline V gene encodes CDR1 MNHNS and CDR2 SASEGT. The DNA for the CDR3 is TGTGCCAGCAGTCGACAGGGGGCCGCGAGTGGCTACACCTTC. It yields the protein CASSRQGAASGYTF.

The chain couples TRBV5-1 to TRBJ2-3; D perhaps matches TRBD2 (5 bases). The germline V gene has CDR1 SGHRS and CDR2 YFSETQ. The CDR3 extends over 13 amino acids. Between the trimmed V and J ends, which lost 5 bases and 3 bases, there was a span of 10 bases. The chain's CDR3 is CASRGSETDTQYF. The CDR3 nucleotides read TGCGCCAGCAGGGGTAGCGAGACAGATACGCAGTATTTT.

This clonotype occurred a few times. CDR3 region: CASSSQRGEREQFF. In DNA form, the CDR3 reads TGTGCCAGCAGCTCCCAGAGGGGGGAGCGTGAGCAGTTCTTC. V is TRBV5-4 and J is TRBJ2-1; D is possibly TRBD1 or TRBD2 (6 bases each). From germline, CDR1 is SGHNT and CDR2 YYREEE (reference sequence). The CDR3 totals 14 residues. Deletions cut 3 bases from V and 9 bases from J, with 16 bases between.

In its sample, this clonotype was seen a few times. The chain uses TRBV5-4 and TRBJ2-1, with 10 positions matching TRBD2. There are 16 residues in the CDR3. Trimming removed 4 bases from V and 8 bases from J; junction bases left unmatched: 12. Germline CDR1 and CDR2: SGHNT and YYREEE (reference sequence). In DNA form, the CDR3 reads TGTGCCAGCAGCCCGGGGGGAGCGGGAGGGTTCGATGAGCAGTTCTTC. It yields the protein CASSPGGAGGFDEQFF.

This clonotype was counted a few times. V gene TRBV11-2 combines with J gene TRBJ2-1; 11 bases line up with TRBD2. This CDR3 has 16 amino acids. J lost 7 bases, V lost 3 bases, and 8 bases had no gene match. Germline lookup yields CDR1 SGHAT and CDR2 FQNNGV. The CDR3 nucleotides read TGTGCCAGCAGCTTCCCCGGGACTAGCGGAGGGAATGAGCAGTTCTTC. This sequence encodes CASSFPGTSGGNEQFF.

There are many counts of this clonotype. This chain links TRBV5-1 with TRBJ2-3; D might be TRBD1 (8 bases). The CDR3 is made up of 14 amino acids. Germline V gene data show CDR1 as SGHRS and CDR2 as YFSETQ. The ends were cut back, 2 bases at V and 6 bases at J, with 13 bases in the middle. The CDR3 DNA follows: TGCGCCAGCAGCTTAGGACAGGGAGGGGATACGCAGTATTTT. Amino acid sequence: CASSLGQGGDTQYF.

Only a few counts were recorded for this clonotype. In DNA form, the CDR3 reads TGTGCCAGCAGCCAAGCCCGGACTAGCGGCCTGGGGAACACCGGGGAGCTGTTTTTT. Residues: CASSQARTSGLGNTGELFF. The chain links TRBV3-1 to TRBJ2-2, with 10 bases identical to TRBD2. CDR1 and CDR2 from the germline V gene are LGHDT and YNNKEL (reference sequence). The CDR3 length is 19 residues. Unmatched junction bases numbered 9, after V lost 1 base and J lost 1 base. The full variable domain, with the rest looked up from reference TRBV3-1 and TRBJ2-2, is DTAVSQTPKYLVTQMGNDKSIKCEQNLGHDTMYWYKQDSKKFLKIMFSYNNKELIINETVPNRFSPKSPDKAHLNLHINSLELGDSAVYFCASSQARTSGLGNTGELFFGEGSRLTVL.

J is TRBJ2-6 and V is TRBV20-1; 8 bases fit TRBD2. With V trimmed by 6 bases and J by 11 bases, 9 bases remained unmatched. Looked up from germline, CDR1 is DFQATT and CDR2 is SNEGSKA (reference sequence). CDR3 size: 13 residues. CDR3 residues: CSATGLGSHVLTF. CDR3 DNA sequence: TGCAGTGCAACGGGACTAGGTTCCCACGTCCTGACTTTC.

The gene calls are TRBV19 and TRBJ2-3; 12 positions match TRBD2. CDR1 is LNHDA and CDR2 is SQIVND in the germline V gene (reference sequence). There are 14 residues in the CDR3. Unmatched junction bases numbered 1, after V lost 6 bases and J lost 3 bases. For the CDR3, the DNA is TGTGCCAGTAGAGGGACTAGCGGGACAGATACGCAGTATTTT. Protein sequence: CASRGTSGTDTQYF. The full variable domain, in which reference TRBV19 and TRBJ2-3 provide the parts outside the CDR3, is DGGITQSPKYLFRKEGQNVTLSCEQNLNHDAMYWYRQDPGQGLRLIYYSQIVNDFQKGDIAEGYSVSREKKESFPLTVTSAQKNPTAFYLCASRGTSGTDTQYFGPGTRLTVL.

This clonotype was counted a few times. CDR3 sequence reads: CASSFSTSGGAETQYF. CDR3 nucleotides: TGCGCCAGCAGCTTCTCGACTAGCGGGGGGGCGGAGACCCAGTACTTC. This sequence joins TRBV5-1 and TRBJ2-5; 14 bases line up with TRBD2. CDR3 size: 16 residues. From germline, CDR1 is SGHRS and CDR2 YFSETQ. J was trimmed by 5 bases and V by 2 bases; bases with no gene match: 5.

This clonotype has a count of ten or more. J is TRBJ2-3 and V is TRBV14; D ambiguous. V gave up 4 bases and J gave up 2 bases, with 4 bases separating them. CDR1 SGHDN and CDR2 FVKESK come from the germline V gene. The CDR3 is 12 residues long. The CDR3 coding sequence is TGTGCCAGCAGCCTTAACACAGATACGCAGTATTTT. This translates into CASSLNTDTQYF. Complete variable domain (other parts from reference TRBV14 and TRBJ2-3): EAGVTQFPSHSVIEKGQTVTLRCDPISGHDNLYWYRRVMGKEIKFLLHFVKESKQDESGMPNNRFLAERTGGTYSTLKVQPAELEDSGVYFCASSLNTDTQYFGPGTRLTVL.

This clonotype was observed a few times. The chain employs TRBV6-1 and TRBJ2-1, with 9 bases that match TRBD1. CDR1 is MNHNS, CDR2 SASEGT, per germline. After removal of 5 bases from V and 8 bases from J, the junction contained 10 bases not matched to a gene. This CDR3 has 15 residues. CDR3 nucleotide sequence: TGTGCCAGCAGTCCCCCGGGACAGGGCCATGATGAGCAGTTCTTC. Its translation is CASSPPGQGHDEQFF.

The CDR3 spells CASSYGGMGAGEQFF. The CDR3 bases are TGTGCCAGCAGCTATGGCGGGATGGGTGCGGGTGAGCAGTTCTTC. The chain uses TRBV7-8 and TRBJ2-1, with D perhaps TRBD2 (6 bases). CDR1 SGHVS and CDR2 FQNEAQ come from the germline V gene. V lost 4 bases and J lost 9, with 19 bases in between. The CDR3 is made up of 15 amino acids.

The rearrangement uses TRBV6-5 and TRBJ1-5; D perhaps matches TRBD1 (5 bases). The germline V gene encodes CDR1 MNHEY and CDR2 SVGAGI. The CDR3 is 15 amino acids. V gave up 5 bases and J gave up 5 bases, with 16 bases separating them. In DNA form, the CDR3 reads TGTGCCAGCAGTACTCACAGGAGCAGAGATCAGCCCCAGCATTTT. Residues: CASSTHRSRDQPQHF.